The TCR beta chain described here comes from a study of cytomegalovirus exposure and HLA in healthy donors. The validation cohort, a group of some 120 subjects, included the donors and was separate from the roughly 670-subject first cohort. Trimming left V 4 bases short and J 0 bases short, with 19 bases between. The CDR3 length is 19 residues. The germline V gene has CDR1 MNHEY and CDR2 SMNVEV (reference sequence). The repertoire was sequenced with immunoSEQ multiplex PCR; TCRdb's copy has only in-frame clones and lacks some. The sample consists of some 130,000 clones, 94% of them appearing once. This receptor was obtained from a man between 18 and 29 years old in good health and CMV-seropositive. Source material: PBMCs. The rearrangement links TRBV27 to TRBJ1-6; D unresolved. The CDR3 sequence is CASSSWAFSENSYNSPLHF. The CDR3, as DNA: TGTGCCAGCAGTTCCTGGGCCTTCTCCGAGAACTCCTATAATTCACCCCTCCACTTT.